This entry describes one TCR beta chain. The same CDR3 is also encoded by other DNA sequences in this sample. This entry comes from a study of T cell responses to AZD1222 COVID-19 vaccine. The table came from immunoSEQ multiplex PCR; TCRdb's copy has only in-frame clones and leaves some out. The table includes approximately 110,000 clones, more than 80% detected once. J lost 5 bases, V lost 4 bases, and 0 bases had no gene match. The CDR3 is 13 amino acids. Germline CDR1 reads LNHDA; CDR2 reads SQIVND (reference sequence). Sequencing was performed on peripheral blood, taken 28 days after the second AZD1222 dose. This TCR came from an adult who received the AZD1222 COVID-19 vaccine. This rearrangement joins TRBV19 to TRBJ1-5; TRBD1 agrees at 9 bases. The CDR3 protein is CASSRDRDQPQHF. Here the CDR3 DNA reads TGTGCCAGTAGTAGGGACAGGGATCAGCCCCAGCATTTT.